This section outlines one TCR beta chain sequence together with its context. This sample is part of a study of T cell responses to AZD1222 COVID-19 vaccine. The CDR3 covers 15 residues. Germline V lookup: CDR1 LGHNT, CDR2 FRNRAP. The V and J ends lost 0 bases and 4 bases, in that order; junction bases with no gene match: 5. Sequencing was performed with immunoSEQ multiplex PCR; in TCRdb, only in-frame clones are kept and a portion is missing. The data contain approximately 70,000 clones, roughly 85% of them singletons. The sample was peripheral blood, taken on day 0 of AZD1222 vaccination. This clonotype was sampled from an adult in good health. This sequence joins TRBV12-5 and TRBJ1-2; 7 bases agree with TRBD1. For the CDR3, the DNA is TGTGCTAGTGGTTTGGTCCAGGGGGTCTCCTATGGCTACACCTTC. Translating it yields CASGLVQGVSYGYTF.